Listed below are T cell receptor beta chains from one sample, sequenced in a study of T cells in Graves' hyperthyroidism and ophthalmopathy. One entry per CDR3 protein, called by TCRdb with MiXCR from the multiplex PCR reads. This sample has roughly 630,000 distinct CDR3 sequences, with 15% to 19% found just once. Sequenced input: blood. These receptor sequences come from a woman in her twenties or thirties with Graves' hyperthyroidism. Each CDR3 is given with its conserved first and last residue. The D gene is left open where the match is weak. A row's size may be missing; if present it is once, few, many or a size class.

NA	TRBJ2-3	TRBV19	TRBD2	TGTGCCAGTAAAACTAGCGGCCCCACAGATACGCAGTATTTT	CASKTSGPTDTQYF
NA	TRBJ2-1	TRBV25-1	NA	TGTGCCAGCAGTGGGCCGGGAGACTCCTACAATGAGCAGTTCTTC	CASSGPGDSYNEQFF
few	TRBJ2-2	TRBV5-1	NA	TGCGCCAGCAGCCTGACGGACCAAAACACCGGGGAGCTGTTTTTT	CASSLTDQNTGELFF
NA	TRBJ2-3	TRBV19	NA	TGTGCCAGTAGTATGAGCGGTCTCAGTGATACGCAGTATTTT	CASSMSGLSDTQYF
NA	TRBJ2-3	TRBV12-3/TRBV12-4	TRBD2	TGTGCCAGCAGTGATCCCGGACTAGCGGACGATTCTAGCACAGATACGCAGTATTTT	CASSDPGLADDSSTDTQYF
few	TRBJ1-5	TRBV6-1	TRBD1	TGTGCCAGCATGGGGCAGGGGGTCTGGCAGCCCCAGCATTTT	CASMGQGVWQPQHF
few	TRBJ2-1	TRBV6-1	NA	TGTGCCAGCAGAATAAAGGGGGAGCAGTTCTTC	CASRIKGEQFF
many	TRBJ2-7	TRBV6-2/TRBV6-3	TRBD2	TGTGCCAGCAGTTCCCAGCGGGGTTACTACGAGCAGTACTTC	CASSSQRGYYEQYF
few	TRBJ1-2	TRBV4-3	TRBD1	TGCGCCAGCAGCCAAGGAACAGTTGGACAGGGGGTCTATGGCTACACCTTC	CASSQGTVGQGVYGYTF
many	TRBJ2-3	TRBV27	TRBD1	TGTGCCAGCAGTCTCGGGACAGTTTTCGATACGCAGTATTTT	CASSLGTVFDTQYF
NA	TRBJ2-7	TRBV4-1	NA	TGCGCCAGCAGCCAAGCCCAGATCTCCTACGAGCAGTACTTC	CASSQAQISYEQYF
many	TRBJ2-1	TRBV28	NA	TGTGCCAGCAGTTTATGCGGTTCATGTAACAATGAGCAGTTCTTC	CASSLCGSCNNEQFF
many	TRBJ1-1	TRBV5-1	TRBD1	TGCGCCAGCAGCTTGGCAGCAGGGACAGCTGAAGCTTTCTTT	CASSLAAGTAEAFF
NA	TRBJ1-2	TRBV9	NA	TGTGCCAGCAGCGTGGGTCAGGGGCGCAGGGATGGCTACACCTTC	CASSVGQGRRDGYTF
many	TRBJ2-3	TRBV27	NA	TGTGCCAGCAGTTTAGACGGGGCCTACACAGATACGCAGTATTTT	CASSLDGAYTDTQYF
many	TRBJ2-1	TRBV13	NA	TGTGCCAGCAGCTTAGTTAGCGCACTGTACAATGAGCAGTTCTTC	CASSLVSALYNEQFF
many	TRBJ2-5	TRBV9	TRBD2	TGTGCCAGCAGCGCCGGGACTAGCGGGATTCGGGAGACCCAGTACTTC	CASSAGTSGIRETQYF
many	TRBJ1-1	TRBV11-2	TRBD1	TGTGCCAGCCGGCGGTCAGGGGGGCTACCTGAAGCTTTCTTT	CASRRSGGLPEAFF
many	TRBJ2-1	TRBV20-1	TRBD2	TGCAGTGCTAGTCAAGCGGGAGTTTTCTACAATGAGCAGTTCTTC	CSASQAGVFYNEQFF
few	TRBJ2-7	TRBV3-1	NA	TGTGCCAGCAGCCAAGTTTTGGGTTCCTACGAGCAGTACTTC	CASSQVLGSYEQYF
many	TRBJ2-1	TRBV7-3	TRBD2	TGTGCCAGCAGCCCTAGCGGGGGGTACAATGAGCAGTTCTTC	CASSPSGGYNEQFF
few	TRBJ2-1	TRBV6-2/TRBV6-3	TRBD1	TGTGCCAGCAGGAGCCGGGACAGGGGTGGGAATGAGCAGTTCTTC	CASRSRDRGGNEQFF
many	TRBJ2-3	TRBV28	NA	TGTGCCAGCAGTTTTTCGGGGGATACGCAGTATTTT	CASSFSGDTQYF
NA	TRBJ2-7	TRBV18	NA	TGTGCCAGCTCACCAATATCACCAGGGATCAACTACGAGCAGTACTTC	CASSPISPGINYEQYF
few	TRBJ2-6	TRBV4-2	TRBD2	TGTGCCAGCAGCCATCGGACTAGCGGGAACTCTGGGGCCAACGTCCTGACTTTC	CASSHRTSGNSGANVLTF
NA	TRBJ2-1	TRBV20-1	TRBD2	TGCAGTGCCTACCTGACTAGCGGGAATGAGCAGTTCTTC	CSAYLTSGNEQFF
many	TRBJ1-2	TRBV7-2	TRBD1	TGTGCCAGCAGCTTAGTTGGGACAGGGAACTATGGCTACACCTTC	CASSLVGTGNYGYTF
NA	TRBJ2-1	TRBV29-1	NA	TGCAGCGTTGAAGAAGTTTATCGGGACTCCTACAATGAGCAGTTCTTC	CSVEEVYRDSYNEQFF
few	TRBJ2-3	TRBV6-2/TRBV6-3	NA	TGTGCCAGCACCGCACCCGCAGATACGCAGTATTTT	CASTAPADTQYF
NA	TRBJ2-7	TRBV5-6	NA	TGTGCCAGCAGCTTCACTAGTAGGCCCTACGAGCAGTACTTC	CASSFTSRPYEQYF
few	TRBJ1-6	TRBV5-6	NA	TGTGCCAGCAGCGCAATCGGACGGCATTCACCCCTCCACTTT	CASSAIGRHSPLHF
NA	TRBJ1-1	TRBV5-4	NA	TGTGCCAGCAGCTTGGGTGGGAGCCCGACTGAAGCTTTCTTT	CASSLGGSPTEAFF
many	TRBJ2-3	TRBV7-2	TRBD2	TGTGCCAGCAGCTTAAGGTGGGCGGGAGGGGGCACAGATACGCAGTATTTT	CASSLRWAGGGTDTQYF
many	TRBJ2-3	TRBV5-5	TRBD2	TGTGCCAGCAGAGCGGGAGCGAGGACAGATACGCAGTATTTT	CASRAGARTDTQYF
NA	TRBJ2-3	TRBV15	NA	TGTGCCACCAGCAGAGCGGACCAGATATACACAGATACGCAGTATTTT	CATSRADQIYTDTQYF
few	TRBJ2-1	TRBV7-9	NA	TGTGCCAGCAGCTTTCCTACCTACAATAAGCAGTTCTTC	CASSFPTYNKQFF
few	TRBJ2-7	TRBV9	NA	TGTGCCAGCAGCCCAACTCCGGGGACGGCGGAGTACGAGCAGTACTTC	CASSPTPGTAEYEQYF
few	TRBJ2-7	TRBV5-6	TRBD2	TGTGCCAGCAGCTGGGGTCTAGCGGGAGGATCCTACGAGCAGTACTTC	CASSWGLAGGSYEQYF
few	TRBJ2-2	TRBV4-1	NA	TGCGCCAGCAGCCCAGAGACAAATTCAAACGGGGAGCTGTTTTTT	CASSPETNSNGELFF